The 18 T cell receptor beta chains below come from one sample, sequenced in a study of shared clonotypes between healthy human individuals. The repertoire was sequenced with immunoSEQ multiplex PCR; TCRdb's copy has only in-frame clones and lacks some. The profile covers 2 million to 3 million clones, with approximately 94% appearing a single time and 0.36% taken by the ten largest. Sequenced sample: naive CD4+ T cells from PBMCs. Subset given: CD45RA+ positively selected. The receptor source for this set is a man between 18 and 29 years old in good health. Some clones in this sample may be carry-over from other donors' samples.

This sequence joins TRBV4-1 and TRBJ1-6, with D hard to call. Germline loops: CDR1 MGHRA, CDR2 YSYEKL. Trimming removed 1 base at V and 4 bases at J, with 8 bases between. The length of the CDR3 is 15 residues. The CDR3 here is CASSQGHPYNSPLHF. CDR3 in DNA: TGCGCCAGCAGCCAAGGCCACCCATATAATTCACCCCTCCACTTT.

The chain is built from TRBV7-6 and TRBJ2-2; D might be TRBD2 (8 bases). This CDR3 spans 16 amino acids. CDR1 is SGHVS, CDR2 FNYEAQ, per germline. V lost 2 bases to trimming and J lost 7 bases, with 17 bases between them. CDR3 coding DNA: TGTGCCAGCAGCTTAATCACGGGAGGGGGCGGCGGGGAGCTGTTTTTT. It yields the protein CASSLITGGGGGELFF.

The V call is TRBV28, the J call TRBJ1-2; 7 bases fit TRBD1. Germline-derived CDR1 and CDR2 are MDHEN and SYDVKM. V was clipped by 6 bases and J by 4 bases; unmatched bases: 11. The CDR3 length is 15 residues. Here the CDR3 DNA reads TGTGCCAGCAGCCTAGGGGGCGGAGGGGGCTATGGCTACACCTTC. Residues: CASSLGGGGGYGYTF.

J is TRBJ1-1 and V is TRBV10-3, with D possibly matching TRBD1 (5 bases). The germline gives CDR1 ENHRY, CDR2 SYGVKD. The CDR3 covers 14 residues. Trimming took off 2 bases at V and 2 bases at J, with 9 bases between the two ends. The CDR3 is CAISERGGNTEAFF. The CDR3 region has the DNA TGTGCCATCAGTGAGCGGGGGGGAAACACTGAAGCTTTCTTT.

This clone was found once. The V call is TRBV6-1, the J call TRBJ1-1, with a possible D match to TRBD1 (5 bases). V dropped 7 bases and J dropped 11 bases, with 11 bases sitting between them. Germline CDR1 is MNHNS and CDR2 is SASEGT. The CDR3 runs to 10 residues. CDR3 loop: CASTGTWAFF. The DNA of the CDR3 is TGTGCCAGCACTGGGACTTGGGCTTTCTTT.

The gene calls are TRBV5-1 and TRBJ1-2, with 8 bases that match TRBD1. Germline V gene sequence: CDR1 SGHRS, CDR2 YFSETQ. The V segment lost 0 bases and the J segment 4 bases; nucleotides outside the gene matches: 8. The CDR3 contains 16 residues. This CDR3 reads CASSLGATGTGYGYTF. The CDR3 DNA follows: TGCGCCAGCAGCTTGGGGGCCACCGGGACAGGCTATGGCTACACCTTC.

V is TRBV4-1 and J is TRBJ1-3, with 8 bases that match TRBD1. V was clipped by 7 bases and J by 3 bases; unmatched bases: 5. Germline CDR1 MGHRA, CDR2 YSYEKL. This CDR3 has 14 residues. CDR3 sequence (DNA): TGCGCCAGCAACCCAGGGGGCAGTGGAAACACCATATATTTT. Translation gives CASNPGGSGNTIYF.

The chain couples TRBV19 to TRBJ1-5; tentatively, D is TRBD1 (5 bases). There are 14 residues in the CDR3. In germline, CDR1 is LNHDA, CDR2 SQIVND (reference sequence). Trimming removed 4 bases at V and 7 bases at J, with 14 bases between. The CDR3 DNA sequence: TGTGCCAGTAGTAGGGGAGGGGTCGGGCAGCCCCAGCATTTT. Translated: CASSRGGVGQPQHF.

The chain recombines TRBV7-2 with TRBJ2-2; possibly TRBD2 for D (6 bases). The CDR3 sequence is 15 residues long. Germline V gene sequence: CDR1 SGHTA, CDR2 FQGNSA. V gave up 5 bases and J gave up 2 bases, with 12 bases separating them. This CDR3 is CASSPMGGNTGELFF. The DNA of the CDR3 is TGTGCCAGCAGCCCCATGGGGGGAAACACCGGGGAGCTGTTTTTT.

To note about this clone: Other DNA sequences in this specimen translate into the identical CDR3. This chain connects TRBV9 to TRBJ2-1; D ambiguous. Per germline, CDR1 SGDLS and CDR2 YYNGEE. There are 11 residues in the CDR3. The V gene lost 0 bases and the J gene lost 10 bases, with 5 bases spanning the gap. As DNA, the CDR3 is TGTGCCAGCAGCGTAGAAAGCGAGCAGTTCTTC. This sequence encodes CASSVESEQFF.

The chain links TRBV14 to TRBJ2-7; 7 nucleotides agree with TRBD1. The CDR3 loop spans 15 amino acids. Germline CDR1 and CDR2: SGHDN and FVKESK. Trimming cost V 3 bases and J 3 bases; bases outside gene matches: 8. The CDR3 region is CASSQGTVIFYEQYF. CDR3 coding DNA: TGTGCCAGCAGCCAGGGGACAGTAATCTTCTACGAGCAGTACTTC.

This chain connects TRBV6-6 to TRBJ1-1; D is unresolved. Trimming took 4 bases from V and 0 from J, leaving 15 bases between them. CDR1 is MNHNY and CDR2 is SVGAGI in the germline V gene (reference sequence). The CDR3 covers 16 residues. Written as DNA, the CDR3 is TGTGCCAGCAGTTTATCCGGGTTGCCCATGAACACTGAAGCTTTCTTT. Translated, it gives CASSLSGLPMNTEAFF.

The chain combines TRBV27 with TRBJ1-5; TRBD1 is a possible D gene (5 bases). The CDR3 is 15 residues long. The V gene lost 3 bases and the J gene lost 5 bases, with 14 bases spanning the gap. In germline, CDR1 is MNHEY, CDR2 SMNVEV (reference sequence). CDR3 amino acids: CASSFSPGHDQPQHF. The CDR3 DNA is TGTGCCAGCAGTTTCTCCCCGGGGCACGATCAGCCCCAGCATTTT.

This sequence joins TRBV28 and TRBJ2-7; 13 bases agree with TRBD2. This CDR3 is built from 16 residues. CDR1 is MDHEN, CDR2 SYDVKM, per germline. Losses at the gene ends were 6 bases for V and 2 bases for J; bases not matched to a gene: 7. The CDR3 DNA reads as TGTGCCAGCAGATCCGGACTAGCGGGAGAGACCTACGAGCAGTACTTC. It codes for CASRSGLAGETYEQYF.

The chain joins TRBV30 to TRBJ2-3; the D is unclear. Germline CDR1 reads GTSNPN; CDR2 reads SVGIG (reference sequence). The CDR3 length is 13 residues. Trimming pared 3 bases from V and 5 bases from J, leaving 12 bases between. CDR3 in DNA: TGTGCCTGGAGGGTTGTGTCGGGAGATACGCAGTATTTT. It yields the protein CAWRVVSGDTQYF.

The chain is built from TRBV5-1 and TRBJ1-2, with no clear D. Germline CDR1 and CDR2: SGHRS and YFSETQ. Trimming left V 5 bases short and J 4 bases short, with 18 bases between. CDR3 size: 15 residues. The CDR3 region has the DNA TGCGCCAGCAGGCCATTGAATCAAGGGATCTATGGCTACACCTTC. It codes for CASRPLNQGIYGYTF.

The rearrangement links TRBV10-3 to TRBJ2-5; no clear D gene. CDR3 size: 12 residues. CDR1 and CDR2 (germline): ENHRY, SYGVKD. V was pared by 0 bases and J by 8 bases, with 7 bases between. The CDR3 region is CAISESTVTQYF. The CDR3, as DNA: TGTGCCATCAGTGAGTCAACGGTAACCCAGTACTTC.

This CDR3 reads CASTPIQGANEKLFF. The CDR3 region has the DNA TGTGCCAGCACCCCCATACAGGGAGCTAATGAAAAACTGTTTTTT. This rearrangement joins TRBV6-5 to TRBJ1-4; a weak D match, TRBD1 (6 bases). The ends were cut back, 7 bases at V and 3 bases at J, with 15 bases in the middle. This CDR3 has 15 residues. Germline CDR1 reads MNHEY; CDR2 reads SVGAGI.